These 32 T cell receptor beta chains came from one sample sequenced in a study of T cells in Graves' hyperthyroidism and ophthalmopathy. Template material for amplifying TCR beta CDR3 regions consisted of RNA transcripts. With the HTBI primer set, the TCR CDR3 went through a first round of RT-PCR. TCRdb called the multiplex PCR reads again in MiXCR, with one record for every CDR3 protein. This table has around 520,000 distinct CDR3 sequences, roughly 24% appearing once. Sequencing was carried out using blood. These receptors were obtained from a woman under 40 with Graves' ophthalmopathy.

The genes are TRBV15 and TRBJ1-2; TRBD1 aligns across 7 bases. The CDR3 length is 14 residues. From germline, CDR1 is LNHNV and CDR2 YYDKDF (reference sequence). Trimming removed 3 bases from V and 4 bases from J; junction bases left unmatched: 5. The CDR3 sequence is CATSSLTGTYGYTF. CDR3 sequence (DNA): TGTGCCACCAGCAGCCTGACAGGGACCTATGGCTACACCTTC.

V usage is TRBV6-1 and J usage is TRBJ1-5, with D hard to call. V lost 6 bases and J 0 bases, leaving 6 bases between the germline ends. The CDR3 spans 13 residues. In germline, CDR1 is MNHNS, CDR2 SASEGT. This CDR3 reads CASRTNSNQPQHF. Written as DNA, the CDR3 is TGTGCCAGCAGGACTAATAGCAATCAGCCCCAGCATTTT.

V is TRBV18 and J is TRBJ1-1; D uncertain. V lost 6 bases to trimming and J lost 3 bases, with 14 bases between them. CDR1 is KGHSH and CDR2 is LQKENI in the germline V gene. The CDR3 loop spans 14 amino acids. CDR3 nucleotides: TGTGCCAGCTCTCCATATCATAGGGACACTGAAGCTTTCTTT. This codes for CASSPYHRDTEAFF.

The rearrangement links TRBV3-1 to TRBJ1-1; the D gene is possibly TRBD1 (6 bases). Per germline, CDR1 LGHDT and CDR2 YNNKEL (reference sequence). V dropped 4 bases and J dropped 4 bases, with 13 bases sitting between them. The CDR3 has 14 amino acids. CDR3 protein: CASSPTSGVTEAFF. The CDR3 bases are TGTGCCAGCAGCCCCACGTCAGGGGTCACTGAAGCTTTCTTT.

This chain links TRBV6-1 with TRBJ2-7, with 7 bases identical to TRBD2. After removal of 4 bases from V and 0 bases from J, the junction contained 3 bases not matched to a gene. CDR1 MNHNS and CDR2 SASEGT come from the germline V gene. The CDR3 covers 14 residues. In DNA form, the CDR3 reads TGTGCCAGCAGTGGGGGCGGGAGCTCCTACGAGCAGTACTTC. Translated: CASSGGGSSYEQYF.

The rearrangement links TRBV7-2 to TRBJ2-5; D is tentatively TRBD1 or TRBD2 (6 bases each). This CDR3 is 13 amino acids long. Trimming removed 1 base from V and 9 bases from J, with 12 bases in between. The germline V gene encodes CDR1 SGHTA and CDR2 FQGNSA. CDR3: CASSLGGARAQYF. CDR3 DNA sequence: TGTGCCAGCAGCTTAGGGGGGGCGAGGGCCCAGTACTTC.

The V and J genes are TRBV7-8 and TRBJ2-5; maybe TRBD2 (6 bases). The V gene's germline CDR1 is SGHVS and CDR2 FQNEAQ. Trimming pared 5 bases from V and 4 bases from J, leaving 14 bases between. This CDR3 region has 14 residues. DNA of the CDR3: TGTGCCAGCAGCGGAGGGACCGGCGGAGAGACCCAGTACTTC. Translating it yields CASSGGTGGETQYF.

V gene TRBV6-2 or TRBV6-3 combines with J gene TRBJ2-7; 8 positions agree with TRBD2. The CDR3 sequence is 15 residues long. Trimming cost V 5 bases and J 2 bases; bases outside gene matches: 8. The germline gives CDR1 MNHEY, CDR2 SVGEGT. CDR3 in amino acids: CASSDRSGTTYEQYF. CDR3 nucleotide sequence: TGTGCCAGCAGTGACCGTAGCGGGACCACCTACGAGCAGTACTTC.

This clonotype was counted at least ten times. The chain joins TRBV12-3 or TRBV12-4 to TRBJ1-1; maybe TRBD1 (5 bases). V lost 7 bases, J lost 1 base, and 13 bases lay in between. CDR3 length equals 14 residues. In DNA, the CDR3 is TGTGCCAGCACCCAATTGGGACCGAACACTGAAGCTTTCTTT. This sequence encodes CASTQLGPNTEAFF.

In this sample, this clonotype turned up a few times. The chain joins TRBV5-1 to TRBJ2-6, with TRBD2 matching 7 bases. The germline CDR1 and CDR2 sequences are SGHRS and YFSETQ. The CDR3 has 17 amino acids. V lost 4 bases, J lost 0 bases, and 7 bases stayed unmatched. DNA of the CDR3: TGCGCCAGCAGCCCCCAGACGGGGGGCTCTGGGGCCAACGTCCTGACTTTC. Encoded protein: CASSPQTGGSGANVLTF. Full variable domain (missing parts from reference TRBV5-1 and TRBJ2-6): KAGVTQTPRYLIKTRGQQVTLSCSPISGHRSVSWYQQTPGQGLQFLFEYFSETQRNKGNFPGRFSGRQFSNSRSEMNVSTLELGDSALYLCASSPQTGGSGANVLTFGAGSRLTVL.

The chain recombines TRBV6-1 with TRBJ2-7; TRBD2 might be the D (5 bases). Germline V CDR1 and CDR2: MNHNS, SASEGT. The V gene lost 3 bases and the J gene lost 3 bases, with 9 bases spanning the gap. The CDR3 is 13 residues long. CDR3 amino acids: CASSERVYYEQYF. CDR3 coding DNA: TGTGCCAGCAGTGAGCGGGTATACTACGAGCAGTACTTC.

This clonotype has a count of ten or more. The V gene is TRBV6-1, the J gene TRBJ1-5; D is unresolved. V lost 4 bases and J 7 bases, leaving 11 bases between the germline ends. CDR3 length: 13 residues. CDR1 MNHNS and CDR2 SASEGT come from the germline V gene. In DNA, the CDR3 is TGTGCCAGCAGTGCCGTCATGGGGCAGCCCCAGCATTTT. It encodes CASSAVMGQPQHF.

The chain is built from TRBV6-1 and TRBJ2-3; 7 positions match TRBD1. V dropped 7 bases and J dropped 2; count of bases not matched to a gene: 3. CDR3 length equals 13 residues. Per germline, CDR1 MNHNS and CDR2 SASEGT. CDR3 DNA: TGTGCCAGCACCGGACAGGCCACAGATACGCAGTATTTT. Translated, it gives CASTGQATDTQYF.

The chain uses TRBV25-1 and TRBJ2-5, with D possibly matching TRBD1 (6 bases). Trimming stripped 2 bases from V and 3 bases from J, with 19 bases between. The germline V gene encodes CDR1 MGHDK and CDR2 SYGVNS. The CDR3 spans 17 residues. The CDR3 spells CASSEGARRGSKETQYF. The CDR3 DNA reads TGTGCCAGCAGTGAAGGAGCCCGCAGGGGATCTAAAGAGACCCAGTACTTC.

This clonotype was detected many times. This chain joins TRBV14 and TRBJ1-3, with unresolved D. Germline V lookup: CDR1 SGHDN, CDR2 FVKESK. The ends were cut back, 2 bases at V and 6 bases at J, with 11 bases in the middle. The CDR3 spans 14 residues. CDR3 sequence (DNA): TGTGCCAGCAGCCAATCCGGGAAGGCAAACACCATATATTTT. Protein: CASSQSGKANTIYF. The complete variable domain, with remaining parts taken from reference TRBV14 and TRBJ1-3, reads EAGVTQFPSHSVIEKGQTVTLRCDPISGHDNLYWYRRVMGKEIKFLLHFVKESKQDESGMPNNRFLAERTGGTYSTLKVQPAELEDSGVYFCASSQSGKANTIYFGEGSWLTVV.

V and J are TRBV6-2 or TRBV6-3 and TRBJ2-2; no clear D. Trimming removed 8 bases at V and 1 base at J, with 20 bases between. The CDR3 loop spans 17 amino acids. In germline, CDR1 is MNHEY, CDR2 SVGEGT. CDR3 nucleotides: TGTGCCAGCGGGATTCAAAGAGACTCCTTGAACACCGGGGAGCTGTTTTTT. Translating gives CASGIQRDSLNTGELFF.

This clonotype was seen more than once but under ten times. The J gene is TRBJ2-7, the V gene TRBV5-1; the match to TRBD2 covers 8 bases. V gave up 4 bases and J gave up 3 bases; unmatched junction bases: 9. The V gene's germline CDR1 is SGHRS and CDR2 YFSETQ. The CDR3 extends over 15 amino acids. The CDR3 reads CASSQARAGVYEQYF. The CDR3 region has the DNA TGCGCCAGCAGCCAAGCCCGAGCGGGAGTCTACGAGCAGTACTTC.

At least ten counts were recorded for this clonotype. This chain uses TRBV2 with TRBJ2-2; unclear D gene. V gave up 3 bases and J gave up 3 bases, with 2 bases separating them. The CDR3 contains 12 residues. Germline values: CDR1 SNHLY, CDR2 FYNNEI. As DNA, the CDR3 is TGTGCCAGCAGTGAGCACACCGGGGAGCTGTTTTTT. Residues: CASSEHTGELFF.

This clonotype was counted at least ten times. This sequence joins TRBV19 and TRBJ1-1, with D uncertain. Per germline, CDR1 LNHDA and CDR2 SQIVND (reference sequence). V lost 7 bases and J lost 1, with 10 bases in between. This CDR3 is 13 amino acids long. This CDR3 is CASTPPGNTEAFF. The CDR3 DNA sequence: TGTGCCAGTACCCCGCCTGGGAACACTGAAGCTTTCTTT.

This clonotype has at least ten counts. The rearrangement links TRBV12-3 or TRBV12-4 to TRBJ1-2, with 7 bases that match TRBD1. J lost 6 bases, V lost 2 bases, and 6 bases had no gene match. This CDR3 comprises 14 residues. This CDR3 reads CASSLMDRQNGYTF. The CDR3 DNA sequence: TGTGCCAGCAGTTTAATGGACAGGCAGAATGGCTACACCTTC.

J is TRBJ1-2 and V is TRBV9; possibly TRBD1 for D (5 bases). Trimming cost V 4 bases and J 5 bases, with 18 bases left between them. Germline assignment: CDR1 SGDLS and CDR2 YYNGEE. The CDR3 consists of 15 residues. Here the CDR3 DNA reads TGTGCCAGCAGCCCCGAGGGAGGGGCCCTGTATGGCTACACCTTC. Encoded protein: CASSPEGGALYGYTF.

This clonotype appeared a single time. The chain is built from TRBV28 and TRBJ2-5, with 7 bases fitting TRBD2. J was trimmed by 9 bases and V by 5 bases; bases with no gene match: 12. The germline V gene encodes CDR1 MDHEN and CDR2 SYDVKM. The CDR3 has 14 amino acids. CDR3 DNA: TGTGCCAGCAGTCTTTCCCGGGGGGTTGTCTCCCAGTACTTC. Its translation is CASSLSRGVVSQYF.

This sequence joins TRBV6-2 or TRBV6-3 and TRBJ2-7; a possible D gene is TRBD1 (5 bases). The CDR3 runs to 18 residues. Trimming took off 5 bases at V and 0 bases at J, with 23 bases between the two ends. Germline lookup yields CDR1 MNHEY and CDR2 SVGEGT. The CDR3 nucleotides read TGTGCCAGCAGTCCTCTCGGTCCTAGACAGCCTAACTCCTACGAGCAGTACTTC. This sequence encodes CASSPLGPRQPNSYEQYF.

The genes are TRBV5-1 and TRBJ2-7; D not resolved. CDR3 size: 12 residues. CDR1 is SGHRS, CDR2 YFSETQ, per germline. V lost 4 bases and J 6 bases, leaving 11 bases between the germline ends. CDR3 residues: CASSPTIGEQYF. The CDR3 DNA sequence: TGCGCCAGCAGCCCAACCATAGGCGAGCAGTACTTC.

This clonotype was seen more than once but under ten times. This sequence joins TRBV3-1 and TRBJ1-1; D unclear. V gave up 3 bases and J gave up 3 bases, with 14 bases separating them. This CDR3 has 15 residues. In germline, CDR1 is LGHDT, CDR2 YNNKEL (reference sequence). CDR3 sequence: CASSQASGGDTEAFF. The CDR3, as DNA: TGTGCCAGCAGCCAGGCCTCGGGTGGAGACACTGAAGCTTTCTTT.

This clonotype was recorded a few times. The V and J genes are TRBV6-1 and TRBJ2-7; D may correspond to TRBD1 or TRBD2 (5 bases each). The CDR3 runs 17 residues. Trimming shortened V by 0 bases and J by 2 bases, and 17 bases separated the two germline ends. CDR1 is MNHNS and CDR2 is SASEGT in the germline V gene. CDR3 sequence (DNA): TGTGCCAGCAGTGAAGCTCCATTCCCGGGACGGCCCTACGAGCAGTACTTC. It is translated as CASSEAPFPGRPYEQYF.

The chain uses TRBV3-1 and TRBJ1-1; tentatively, D is TRBD1 (5 bases). Trimming took off 1 base at V and 7 bases at J, with 7 bases between the two ends. This CDR3 is built from 12 residues. Germline CDR1 is LGHDT and CDR2 is YNNKEL (reference sequence). This chain's CDR3 is CASSQGDGEAFF. The CDR3 nucleotides are TGTGCCAGCAGCCAAGGGGACGGTGAAGCTTTCTTT.

There are many counts of this clonotype. The V gene is TRBV28, the J gene TRBJ2-7, with no clear D. Germline assignment: CDR1 MDHEN and CDR2 SYDVKM. The CDR3 sequence is 12 residues long. Trimming removed 2 bases at V and 5 bases at J, with 7 bases between. The CDR3 spells CASSLNGHEQYF. In DNA form, the CDR3 reads TGTGCCAGCAGTTTAAACGGTCACGAGCAGTACTTC.

A word on this clonotype: As the CDR3 is not closed by the conserved phenylalanine or tryptophan, this likely results from a read error. The rearrangement links TRBV6-5 to TRBJ1-3; D might be TRBD1 (5 bases). Germline V lookup: CDR1 MNHEY, CDR2 SVGAGI. V lost 0 bases, J lost 4 bases, and 16 bases lay in between. This CDR3 is 17 amino acids long. In DNA form, the CDR3 reads TGTGCCAGCAGTTACTCCGGGTCGCGGGGCTTCGGAAACACCATATATGTT. It specifies CASSYSGSRGFGNTIYV.

At least ten counts were recorded for this clonotype. J is TRBJ2-7 and V is TRBV7-2, with a weak D call TRBD1 (6 bases). Germline V gene sequence: CDR1 SGHTA, CDR2 FQGNSA. Trimming removed 3 bases at V and 5 bases at J, with 14 bases between. The CDR3 runs 14 residues. CDR3 region: CASSFQTGSHEQYF. For the CDR3, the DNA is TGTGCCAGCAGCTTCCAAACAGGGTCCCACGAGCAGTACTTC.

This rearrangement joins TRBV6-1 to TRBJ1-3, with D uncertain. Germline assignment: CDR1 MNHNS and CDR2 SASEGT. Trimming cost V 9 bases and J 8 bases, with 14 bases left between them. The CDR3 runs to 12 residues. CDR3 DNA: TGTGCCAGTGGGTTGCCGGTGGACACCATATATTTT. It encodes CASGLPVDTIYF.

This clonotype appeared a few times. The chain couples TRBV5-5 to TRBJ2-5; D is perhaps TRBD1 or TRBD2 (6 bases each). Per the germline V gene, CDR1 is SGHKS and CDR2 is YYEKEE (reference sequence). CDR3 length: 17 residues. V lost 0 bases and J 1 base, leaving 16 bases between the germline ends. The CDR3 here is CASSLGPRGGTQETQYF. Here the CDR3 DNA reads TGTGCCAGCAGCTTGGGTCCGAGAGGGGGGACCCAAGAGACCCAGTACTTC.